This section outlines one T cell receptor beta chain sequence together with its context. This sample was taken from a study of blood T cells in healthy people across ages. Trimming took off 0 bases at V and 3 bases at J, with 17 bases between the two ends. Germline V gives CDR1 SGHDN, CDR2 FVKESK. The CDR3 consists of 17 residues. Combining a sample-barcoded 5' primer with a J-beta primer mix, a second PCR ran for about 6 to 12 cycles. TCRdb re-called the 5' RACE reads with MiXCR, one entry per CDR3 protein. This sample carries approximately 800,000 distinct CDR3 sequences, 53% of them seen once, and the ten largest clones take 41%.

The chain joins TRBV14 to TRBJ1-2, with a possible D match to TRBD1 (6 bases). The receptor's source is an elderly man in good health. Sequences were obtained from blood. Written as DNA, the CDR3 is TGTGCCAGCAGCCAAGATAGTTCGACAGGAGCTTACTATGGCTACACCTTC. Translated: CASSQDSSTGAYYGYTF. Based on the CDR3 plus reference TRBV14 and TRBJ1-2, the full variable domain is EAGVTQFPSHSVIEKGQTVTLRCDPISGHDNLYWYRRVMGKEIKFLLHFVKESKQDESGMPNNRFLAERTGGTYSTLKVQPAELEDSGVYFCASSQDSSTGAYYGYTFGSGTRLTVV.